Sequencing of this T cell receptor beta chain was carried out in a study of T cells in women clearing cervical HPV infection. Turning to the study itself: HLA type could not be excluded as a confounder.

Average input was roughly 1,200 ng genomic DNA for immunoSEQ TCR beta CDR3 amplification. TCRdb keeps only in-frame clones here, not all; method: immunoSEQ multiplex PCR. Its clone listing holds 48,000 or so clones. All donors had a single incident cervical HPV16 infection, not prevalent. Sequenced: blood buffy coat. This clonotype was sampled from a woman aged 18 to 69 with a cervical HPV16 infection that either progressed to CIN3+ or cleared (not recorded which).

The sequenced CDR3 bases are TGTGCCAGTAGTCCCCGGACTAGCGGGTCCTACAATGAG. Translated, it gives CASSPRTSGSYNE. The full CDR3 sequence reads CASSPRTSGSYNEQFF. V is TRBV19 and J is TRBJ2-1; 11 bases match TRBD2. The read comes to an end 3 residues before the CDR3 does, leaving the germline J gene to fill in the end. Germline assignment: CDR1 LNHDA and CDR2 SQIVND (reference sequence). The CDR3 is made up of 16 amino acids. Germline trimming cut 5 bases from V and 1 base from J; bases unmatched to any gene: 4.